The following is a T cell receptor (beta chain) sequence with its context. Its antigen is unknown. A junction end diverges from the germline sequence, so it may reflect a read error. The assay received all extracted DNA from sorted CD8+ subsets. Profiling relied on immunoSEQ multiplex PCR, and the TCRdb table lists in-frame clones only, not all of them. The sample has some 13,000 clones; roughly nine tenths are singletons. This sample stems from a study of blood T cell dynamics during melanoma immunotherapy. As to time point: pre-treatment baseline. Response was assessed by RECIST 1.1 at 12 weeks, except a couple of rapid progressors. Patients with prior systemic cancer treatment, concomitant immunosuppressants, or other active malignancies were excluded. The study, taken as a whole, reports: Cell-free DNA CDR3 sequences most resembled the immune-effector CD8+ subset, which was also most clonal.

This CDR3 has 15 amino acids. CDR1 and CDR2 (germline): SSHAT, FNYEAQ (reference sequence). The chain links TRBV7-7 to TRBJ2-7; 7 bases agree with TRBD2. This sequence originates from a human donor with melanoma. The sample was effector memory CD8+ T cells from blood, taken from a patient treated with checkpoint blockade. CDR3 sequence: CASSLAAGEGYEQYF. The CDR3, as DNA: TGTGCTAGCAGCTTAGCGGCGGGAGAGGGCTACGAGCAGTACTTC.